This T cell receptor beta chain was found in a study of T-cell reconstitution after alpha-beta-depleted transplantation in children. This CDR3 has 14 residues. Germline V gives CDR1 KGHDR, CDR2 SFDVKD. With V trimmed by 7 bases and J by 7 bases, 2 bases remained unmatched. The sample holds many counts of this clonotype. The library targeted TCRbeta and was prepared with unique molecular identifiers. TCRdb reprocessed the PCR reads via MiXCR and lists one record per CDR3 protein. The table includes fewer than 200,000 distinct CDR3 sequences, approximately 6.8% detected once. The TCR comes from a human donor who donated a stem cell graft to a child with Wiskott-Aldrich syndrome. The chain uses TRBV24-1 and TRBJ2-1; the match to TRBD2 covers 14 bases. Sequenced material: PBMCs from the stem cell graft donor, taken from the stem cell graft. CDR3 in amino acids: CATRGLAGANEQFF. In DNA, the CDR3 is TGTGCCACCAGGGGACTAGCGGGAGCGAATGAGCAGTTCTTC.